The subject of this entry is one TCR beta chain. 60 Vbeta and 13 Jbeta primers were used in PCR. The table came from immunoSEQ multiplex PCR; TCRdb's copy has only in-frame clones and leaves some out. This table holds roughly 170,000 clones, about 80% found once. The data originate from a study of cytomegalovirus exposure and HLA in healthy donors. This CDR3 is built from 14 residues. Per the germline V gene, CDR1 is SGDLS and CDR2 is YYNGEE. The germline V and J ends were trimmed by 0 bases and 2 bases, with 8 bases remaining between them. The V and J genes are TRBV9 and TRBJ1-2; tentative D call: TRBD1 (6 bases). The source of this sequence is a man aged 25-45 years in good health and CMV-seropositive. The sequencing input was PBMCs. CDR3 nucleotide sequence: TGTGCCAGCAGCGTAGTGGGGGCCAACTATGGCTACACCTTC. It codes for CASSVVGANYGYTF.